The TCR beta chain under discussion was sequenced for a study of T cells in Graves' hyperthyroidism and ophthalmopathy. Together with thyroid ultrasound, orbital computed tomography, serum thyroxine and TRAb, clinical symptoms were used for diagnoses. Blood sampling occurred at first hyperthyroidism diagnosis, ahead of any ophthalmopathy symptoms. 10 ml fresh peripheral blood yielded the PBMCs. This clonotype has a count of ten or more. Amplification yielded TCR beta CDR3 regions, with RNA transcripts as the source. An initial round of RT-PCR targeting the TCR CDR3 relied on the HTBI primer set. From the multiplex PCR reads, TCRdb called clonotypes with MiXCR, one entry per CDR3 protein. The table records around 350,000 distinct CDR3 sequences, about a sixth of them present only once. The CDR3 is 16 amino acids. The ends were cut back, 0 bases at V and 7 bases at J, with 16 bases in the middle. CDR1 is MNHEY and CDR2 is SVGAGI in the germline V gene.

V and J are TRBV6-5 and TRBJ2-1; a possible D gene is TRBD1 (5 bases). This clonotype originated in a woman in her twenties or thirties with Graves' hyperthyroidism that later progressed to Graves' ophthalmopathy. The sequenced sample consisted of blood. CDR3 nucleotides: TGTGCCAGCAGTTACTCGACAGTTATAGGTGGGAATGAGCAGTTCTTC. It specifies CASSYSTVIGGNEQFF.